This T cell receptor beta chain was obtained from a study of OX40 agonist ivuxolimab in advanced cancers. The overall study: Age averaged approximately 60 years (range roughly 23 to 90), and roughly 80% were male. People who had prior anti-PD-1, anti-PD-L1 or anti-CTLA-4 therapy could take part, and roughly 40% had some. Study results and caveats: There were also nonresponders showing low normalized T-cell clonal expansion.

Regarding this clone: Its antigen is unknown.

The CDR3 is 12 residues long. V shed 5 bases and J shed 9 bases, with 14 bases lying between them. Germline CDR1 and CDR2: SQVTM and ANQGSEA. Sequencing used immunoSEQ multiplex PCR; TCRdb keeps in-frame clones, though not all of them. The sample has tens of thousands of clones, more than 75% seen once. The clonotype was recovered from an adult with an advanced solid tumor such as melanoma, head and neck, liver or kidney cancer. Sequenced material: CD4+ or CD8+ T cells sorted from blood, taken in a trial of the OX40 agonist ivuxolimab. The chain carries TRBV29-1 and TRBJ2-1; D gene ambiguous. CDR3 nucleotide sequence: TGCAGCGTTTTTGAGAACCTCCGTGAGCAGTTCTTC. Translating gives CSVFENLREQFF.